A selection of T cell receptor beta chains follows, all from one sample in a study of T cell repertoires in cytomegalovirus infection. No antigen is known for these receptors. TCRdb recomputed calls from the reads with MiXCR, one row per CDR3 protein. The sample has 450,000 to 600,000 distinct CDR3 sequences, around 35% seen once. The sample here was cultured PBMCs, taken from culture after CMV antigen stimulation. These receptors were obtained from a human donor in good health (CMV status not recorded). Some clones in this sample may be carry-over from other donors' samples. The CDR3 runs from the conserved cysteine through the conserved F or W. The D gene is left open where the match is weak. The size of a clone is reported for some rows only, either as once, few or many, or as a class for expanded clones.

j_gene: TRBJ2-3; abundance: NA; d_gene: TRBD1; v_gene: TRBV6-1; CDR3aa: CASRSRTGGDTQYF; CDR3nt: TGTGCCAGCAGATCCCGGACAGGGGGAGATACGCAGTATTTT
j_gene: TRBJ2-5; abundance: NA; d_gene: NA; v_gene: TRBV7-8; CDR3aa: CASSQDLRTQETQYF; CDR3nt: TGTGCCAGCAGCCAAGACCTGAGAACACAAGAGACCCAGTACTTC
j_gene: TRBJ2-2; abundance: NA; d_gene: NA; v_gene: TRBV25-1; CDR3aa: CASSGDNTGELFF; CDR3nt: TGTGCCAGCAGTGGGGACAACACCGGGGAGCTGTTTTTT
j_gene: TRBJ2-1; abundance: many; d_gene: TRBD2; v_gene: TRBV7-2; CDR3aa: CASSGGRAGVYEQFF; CDR3nt: TGTGCCAGCAGTGGCGGGAGGGCCGGTGTGTATGAGCAGTTCTTC
j_gene: TRBJ2-1; abundance: NA; d_gene: TRBD2; v_gene: TRBV4-1; CDR3aa: CASSQDNRASGNEQFF; CDR3nt: TGCGCCAGCAGCCAAGATAATAGGGCTAGCGGGAATGAGCAGTTCTTC
j_gene: TRBJ1-1; abundance: NA; d_gene: NA; v_gene: TRBV27; CDR3aa: CASSAITGIGNTEAFF; CDR3nt: TGTGCCAGCAGTGCGATTACAGGGATCGGGAACACTGAAGCTTTCTTT
j_gene: TRBJ2-1; abundance: NA; d_gene: NA; v_gene: TRBV14; CDR3aa: CASSQVVNEQFF; CDR3nt: TGTGCCAGCAGCCAAGTCGTAAATGAGCAGTTCTTC
j_gene: TRBJ2-1; abundance: NA; d_gene: NA; v_gene: TRBV6-1; CDR3aa: CASSTTTGTSSGNEQFF; CDR3nt: TGTGCCAGCAGTACGACCACCGGGACTTCCTCAGGTAATGAGCAGTTCTTC
j_gene: TRBJ1-3; abundance: NA; d_gene: NA; v_gene: TRBV9; CDR3aa: CASSAANSGNTIYF; CDR3nt: TGTGCCAGCAGCGCCGCGAACTCTGGAAACACCATATATTTT
j_gene: TRBJ1-2; abundance: NA; d_gene: NA; v_gene: TRBV7-2; CDR3aa: CASSLREIYGYTF; CDR3nt: TGTGCCAGCAGCTTAAGAGAGATCTATGGCTACACCTTC
j_gene: TRBJ1-1; abundance: few; d_gene: NA; v_gene: TRBV6-6; CDR3aa: CASIPWTANTEAFF; CDR3nt: TGTGCCAGCATCCCCTGGACAGCTAACACTGAAGCTTTCTTT
j_gene: TRBJ2-1; abundance: NA; d_gene: TRBD2; v_gene: TRBV4-3; CDR3aa: CASSRYPGLAGGPNEQFF; CDR3nt: TGCGCCAGCAGCCGCTATCCGGGACTAGCGGGAGGGCCTAATGAGCAGTTCTTC
j_gene: TRBJ2-1; abundance: few; d_gene: NA; v_gene: TRBV11-2; CDR3aa: CASSRVAVSYNEQFF; CDR3nt: TGTGCCAGCAGCCGGGTAGCGGTTTCCTACAATGAGCAGTTCTTC
j_gene: TRBJ2-7; abundance: few; d_gene: NA; v_gene: TRBV6-5; CDR3aa: CASNGAGNEQYF; CDR3nt: TGTGCCAGCAACGGCGCAGGAAACGAGCAGTACTTC
j_gene: TRBJ1-1; abundance: few; d_gene: NA; v_gene: TRBV12-3/TRBV12-4; CDR3aa: CASITTGTREAFF; CDR3nt: TGTGCCAGCATCACTACCGGGACACGTGAAGCTTTCTTT
j_gene: TRBJ2-6; abundance: few; d_gene: NA; v_gene: TRBV23-1; CDR3aa: CASSQAPRQVALQSSGANVLTF; CDR3nt: TGCGCCAGCAGTCAAGCCCCTCGCCAAGTGGCGCTGCAATCCTCTGGGGCCAACGTCCTGACTTTC
j_gene: TRBJ2-5; abundance: NA; d_gene: TRBD2; v_gene: TRBV20-1; CDR3aa: CSAPDGREGGETQYF; CDR3nt: TGCAGTGCTCCGGACGGGCGGGAGGGGGGGGAGACCCAGTACTTC
j_gene: TRBJ2-1; abundance: NA; d_gene: TRBD2; v_gene: TRBV5-4; CDR3aa: CASSLIGRADEQFF; CDR3nt: TGTGCCAGCAGCTTGATCGGGAGGGCCGATGAGCAGTTCTTC
j_gene: TRBJ2-1; abundance: few; d_gene: TRBD2; v_gene: TRBV6-2/TRBV6-3; CDR3aa: CASSYSWTSGRAKADNEQFF; CDR3nt: TGTGCCAGCAGTTACTCTTGGACTAGCGGGAGGGCCAAGGCGGACAATGAGCAGTTCTTC
j_gene: TRBJ2-1; abundance: NA; d_gene: TRBD2; v_gene: TRBV5-4; CDR3aa: CASSFRSGGSTDEQFF; CDR3nt: TGTGCCAGCAGCTTCCGTAGTGGCGGGAGTACCGATGAGCAGTTCTTC
j_gene: TRBJ2-1; abundance: few; d_gene: NA; v_gene: TRBV12-3/TRBV12-4; CDR3aa: CASSSDRTGNEQFF; CDR3nt: TGTGCCAGCAGTTCCGATCGGACCGGGAATGAGCAGTTCTTC
j_gene: TRBJ1-3; abundance: many; d_gene: NA; v_gene: TRBV4-3; CDR3aa: CASSQGGGPGNTIYF; CDR3nt: TGCGCCAGCAGCCAAGGTGGCGGCCCTGGAAACACCATATATTTT
j_gene: TRBJ2-2; abundance: NA; d_gene: TRBD2; v_gene: TRBV6-4; CDR3aa: CASSGLAGSTTGELFF; CDR3nt: TGTGCCAGCAGTGGACTAGCGGGGTCAACCACCGGGGAGCTGTTTTTT
j_gene: TRBJ1-1; abundance: many; d_gene: NA; v_gene: TRBV7-2; CDR3aa: CASSLGARVTEAFF; CDR3nt: TGTGCCAGCAGCTTAGGGGCCAGGGTCACTGAAGCTTTCTTT
j_gene: TRBJ2-2; abundance: NA; d_gene: NA; v_gene: TRBV2; CDR3aa: CASSEFTSNTGELFF; CDR3nt: TGTGCCAGCAGTGAATTTACCTCGAACACCGGGGAGCTGTTTTTT
j_gene: TRBJ2-2; abundance: few; d_gene: NA; v_gene: TRBV5-4; CDR3aa: CASSGRTANTGELFF; CDR3nt: TGTGCCAGCAGCGGTCGGACAGCGAACACCGGGGAGCTGTTTTTT
j_gene: TRBJ2-1; abundance: NA; d_gene: NA; v_gene: TRBV2; CDR3aa: CASTWVSYNEQFF; CDR3nt: TGTGCCAGCACGTGGGTCTCCTACAATGAGCAGTTCTTC
j_gene: TRBJ1-2; abundance: few; d_gene: NA; v_gene: TRBV7-9; CDR3aa: CASSTSQEVNYGYTF; CDR3nt: TGTGCCAGCAGCACATCGCAGGAGGTTAACTATGGCTACACCTTC
j_gene: TRBJ2-1; abundance: NA; d_gene: NA; v_gene: TRBV6-6; CDR3aa: CASSPLGLQFF; CDR3nt: TGTGCCAGCAGTCCGTTGGGTCTGCAGTTCTTC
j_gene: TRBJ1-1; abundance: few; d_gene: NA; v_gene: TRBV2; CDR3aa: CASSELRRVNTEAFF; CDR3nt: TGTGCCAGCAGTGAACTTCGGAGAGTGAACACTGAAGCTTTCTTT
j_gene: TRBJ2-7; abundance: NA; d_gene: NA; v_gene: TRBV6-2/TRBV6-3; CDR3aa: CASSYHRGTYEQYF; CDR3nt: TGTGCCAGCAGTTACCATCGGGGGACCTACGAGCAGTACTTC